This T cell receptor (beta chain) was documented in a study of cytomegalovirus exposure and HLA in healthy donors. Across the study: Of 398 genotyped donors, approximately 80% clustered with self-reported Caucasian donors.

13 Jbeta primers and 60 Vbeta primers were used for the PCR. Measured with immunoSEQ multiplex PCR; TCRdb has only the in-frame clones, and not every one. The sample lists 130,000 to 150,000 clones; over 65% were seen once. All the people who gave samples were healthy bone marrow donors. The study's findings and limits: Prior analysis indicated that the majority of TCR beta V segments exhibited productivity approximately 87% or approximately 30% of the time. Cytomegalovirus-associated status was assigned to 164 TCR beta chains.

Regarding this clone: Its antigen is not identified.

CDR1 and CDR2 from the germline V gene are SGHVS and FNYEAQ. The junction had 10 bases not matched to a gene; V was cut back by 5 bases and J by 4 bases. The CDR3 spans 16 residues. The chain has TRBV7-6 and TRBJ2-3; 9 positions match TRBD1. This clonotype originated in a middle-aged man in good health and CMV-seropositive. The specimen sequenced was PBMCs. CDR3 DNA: TGTGCCAGCAGCGCAGGACAGGGGTACGGCCCAGATACGCAGTATTTT. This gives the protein CASSAGQGYGPDTQYF. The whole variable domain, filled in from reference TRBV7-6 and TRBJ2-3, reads GAGVSQSPRYKVTKRGQDVALRCDPISGHVSLYWYRQALGQGPEFLTYFNYEAQQDKSGLPNDRFSAERPEGSISTLTIQRTEQRDSAMYRCASSAGQGYGPDTQYFGPGTRLTVL.